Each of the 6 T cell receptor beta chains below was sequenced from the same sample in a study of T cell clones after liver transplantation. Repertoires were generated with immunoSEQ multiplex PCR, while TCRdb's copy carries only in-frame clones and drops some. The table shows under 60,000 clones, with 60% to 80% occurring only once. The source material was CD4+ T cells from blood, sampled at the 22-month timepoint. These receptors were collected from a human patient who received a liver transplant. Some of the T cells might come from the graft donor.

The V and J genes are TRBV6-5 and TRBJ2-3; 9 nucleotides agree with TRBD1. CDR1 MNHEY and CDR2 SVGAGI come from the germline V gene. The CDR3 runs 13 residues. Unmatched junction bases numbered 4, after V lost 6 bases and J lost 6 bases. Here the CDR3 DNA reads TGTGCCAGCAGACAGGGGGCTATGGATACGCAGTATTTT. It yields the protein CASRQGAMDTQYF.

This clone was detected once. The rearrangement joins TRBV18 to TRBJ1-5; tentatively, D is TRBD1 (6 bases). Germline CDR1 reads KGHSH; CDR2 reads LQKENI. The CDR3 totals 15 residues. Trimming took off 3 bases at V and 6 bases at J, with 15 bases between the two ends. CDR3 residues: CASSPNRERSQPQHF. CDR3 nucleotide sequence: TGTGCCAGCTCACCTAACAGGGAACGGAGTCAGCCCCAGCATTTT. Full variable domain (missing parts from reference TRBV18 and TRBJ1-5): NAGVMQNPRHLVRRRGQEARLRCSPMKGHSHVYWYRQLPEEGLKFMVYLQKENIIDESGMPKERFSAEFPKEGPSILRIQQVVRGDSAAYFCASSPNRERSQPQHFGDGTRLSIL.

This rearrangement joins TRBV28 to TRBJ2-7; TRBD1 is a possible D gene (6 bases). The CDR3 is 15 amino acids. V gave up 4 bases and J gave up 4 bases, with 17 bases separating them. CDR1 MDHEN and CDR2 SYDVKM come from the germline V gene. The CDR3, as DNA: TGTGCCAGCAGTTCCTACCGACAGGCCCGTTACGAGCAGTACTTC. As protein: CASSSYRQARYEQYF.

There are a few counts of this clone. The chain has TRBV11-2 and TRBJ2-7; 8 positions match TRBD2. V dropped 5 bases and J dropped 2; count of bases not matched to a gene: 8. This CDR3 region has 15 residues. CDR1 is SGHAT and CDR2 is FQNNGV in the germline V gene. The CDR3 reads CASSGPAGVPYEQYF. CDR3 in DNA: TGTGCCAGCAGCGGGCCAGCGGGAGTCCCCTACGAGCAGTACTTC.

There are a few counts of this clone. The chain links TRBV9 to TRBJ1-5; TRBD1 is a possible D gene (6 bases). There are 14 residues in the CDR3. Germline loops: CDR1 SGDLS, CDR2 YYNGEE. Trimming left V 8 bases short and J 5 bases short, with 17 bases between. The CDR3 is CARAGQRDDQPQHF. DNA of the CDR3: TGTGCCAGAGCCGGACAGCGGGACGATCAGCCCCAGCATTTT.

The CDR3 region is CASSLAGGTRETQYF. CDR3 nucleotides: TGTGCCAGCAGCTTAGCGGGGGGGACGAGAGAGACCCAGTACTTC. The chain recombines TRBV7-3 with TRBJ2-5; 9 bases are shared with TRBD2. Germline trimming cut 2 bases from V and 4 bases from J; bases unmatched to any gene: 5. Germline V CDR1 and CDR2: SGHTA, FQGTGA. The CDR3 is 15 residues long.